Below, one T cell receptor (beta chain) is given with its context. What it binds is not known. These data come from a study of T cells expressing NK-cell markers. On the study more broadly: One of eight sequenced donors was HCMV-seronegative; the other seven were seropositive.

TCRdb reanalyzed the 5' RACE reads, giving one entry per CDR3 protein sequence and no DNA. The table lists about 260,000 distinct CDR3 sequences. Findings and caveats of the study: No clear determination of HCMV specificity was made for expanded NKG2C+ T cell clones.

This CDR3 has 13 residues. Germline V gene sequence: CDR1 SQVTM, CDR2 ANQGSEA. The sequence came from a man between 18 and 29 years old in good health. V gene TRBV29-1 combines with J gene TRBJ1-1. The sample consisted of blood T cells: a sorted CD56 or NKG2C T cell subset, CD4+ or CD8+ T cells, or bulk PBMC T cells (not recorded which). CDR3 sequence reads: CSLTSGRNTEAFF.